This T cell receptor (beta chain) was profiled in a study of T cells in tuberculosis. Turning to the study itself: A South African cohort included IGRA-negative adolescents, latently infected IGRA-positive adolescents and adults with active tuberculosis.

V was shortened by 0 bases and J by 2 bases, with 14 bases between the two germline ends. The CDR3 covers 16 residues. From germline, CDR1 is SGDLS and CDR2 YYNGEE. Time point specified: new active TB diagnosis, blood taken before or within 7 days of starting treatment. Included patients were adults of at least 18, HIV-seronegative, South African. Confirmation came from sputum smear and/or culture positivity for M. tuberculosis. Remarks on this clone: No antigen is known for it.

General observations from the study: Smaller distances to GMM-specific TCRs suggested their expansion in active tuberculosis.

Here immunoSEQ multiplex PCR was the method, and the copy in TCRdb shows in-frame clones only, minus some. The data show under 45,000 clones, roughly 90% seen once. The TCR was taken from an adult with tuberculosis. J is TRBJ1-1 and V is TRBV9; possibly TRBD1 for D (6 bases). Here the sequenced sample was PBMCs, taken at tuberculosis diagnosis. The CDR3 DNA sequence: TGTGCCAGCAGCGTAGGATCCAGGGGATATAACACTGAAGCTTTCTTT. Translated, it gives CASSVGSRGYNTEAFF.